A selection of T cell receptor beta chains follows, all from one sample in a study of T cells in tumors and immune-related adverse events. Here immunoSEQ multiplex PCR was the method, and the copy in TCRdb shows in-frame clones only, minus some. The sample contains 6,500 to 8,500 clones, 85% to 95% of which appear only once. The input for sequencing was lymph node tissue, taken from a patient treated with anti-PD-1 therapy. The receptors were gathered from a female donor with metastatic renal cell carcinoma. Both conserved end residues are part of each CDR3. A D gene is named only where the DNA matches it firmly. Size tells how often a clone was seen (once, few, many) or the class of an expanded clone, and some rows leave it out.

>TRBV18|.|TRBJ2-1|TRBD2
TGTGCCAGCTCATCGATCCAGGGGACTAGCGGGAGGGCCGCTTGGAATGAGCAGTTCTTC
CASSSIQGTSGRAAWNEQFF
>TRBV6-5|.|TRBJ1-1|.
TGTGCCAGCAGTTATTGGTCAGGGCAAAAGAACACTGAAGCTTTCTTT
CASSYWSGQKNTEAFF
>TRBV4-1|.|TRBJ2-1|.
TGCGCCAGCAGCCAAGATAACGGGGGTGGGAGCGGGCAGTTCTTC
CASSQDNGGGSGQFF
>TRBV15|few|TRBJ1-2|TRBD1
TGTGCCACCAGCTTGGGACAGAGCTATGGCTACACCTTC
CATSLGQSYGYTF
>TRBV19|.|TRBJ1-6|.
TGTGCCAGTAGCATATCAGCCCCCAGGGGCAATTCACCCCTCCACTTT
CASSISAPRGNSPLHF
>TRBV10-3|.|TRBJ2-1|.
TGTGCCATCAGCCCCTCCTACAATGAGCAGTTCTTC
CAISPSYNEQFF
>TRBV19|.|TRBJ2-6|TRBD1
TGTGCCAGTAGTCCTCGACAGGGGAACTCTGGGGCCAACGTCCTGACTTTC
CASSPRQGNSGANVLTF
>TRBV4-2|.|TRBJ1-1|.
TGTGCCAGCAGCCAAGATAGGTATTATGAAGCTTTCTTT
CASSQDRYYEAFF
>TRBV15|.|TRBJ1-5|.
TGTGCCACCAGCAGAGATGCATTCAGAGGGCAGCCCCAGCATTTT
CATSRDAFRGQPQHF
>TRBV7-9|.|TRBJ1-1|TRBD1
TGTGCCAGCAGCTTATTCGACAGGGGGCTGGGAGCTTTCTTT
CASSLFDRGLGAFF
>TRBV5-5|.|TRBJ1-5|.
TGTGCCAGCAGCTTGAGAGGGGCGGACAATCAGCCCCAGCATTTT
CASSLRGADNQPQHF
>TRBV29-1|.|TRBJ2-5|TRBD1
TGCAGCGTAAGGACAGGGCCCATCCAAGAGACCCAGTACTTC
CSVRTGPIQETQYF
>TRBV28|.|TRBJ1-1|TRBD1
TGTGCCAGCTCGACAGGGAGCACTGAAGCTTTCTTT
CASSTGSTEAFF
>TRBV5-4|.|TRBJ1-1|.
TGTGCCAGCAGCTTAGATGAAGGTAGTAGGGGAACTGAAGCTTTCTTT
CASSLDEGSRGTEAFF
>TRBV7-6|.|TRBJ2-1|TRBD1
TGTGCCAGCAGCTTGGCAGGGGGTGATGAGCAGTTCTTC
CASSLAGGDEQFF
>TRBV18|.|TRBJ1-1|.
TGTGCCAGCTCACAAGATAGGGTGAACACTGAAGCTTTCTTT
CASSQDRVNTEAFF
>TRBV4-1|.|TRBJ2-2|TRBD2
TGCGCCAGCAGCCAAGAAGCGGGGCCTGGAGCCGGGGAGCTGTTTTTT
CASSQEAGPGAGELFF
>TRBV2|.|TRBJ2-1|TRBD2
TGTGCCAGCAGTCTAGCGGGAGAAGTCAATGAGCAGTTCTTC
CASSLAGEVNEQFF
>TRBV28|.|TRBJ2-7|.
TGTGCCAGCAGGATCTACAGGGGAGCGGGGGAGCAGTACTTC
CASRIYRGAGEQYF
>TRBV19|.|TRBJ2-5|.
TGTGCCAGTAGTATTAGGGGTGAGACCCAGTACTTC
CASSIRGETQYF
>TRBV5-6|.|TRBJ2-7|TRBD1
TGTGCCAGCAGCTTCGGGACAGGGGGTACCTACGAGCAGTACTTC
CASSFGTGGTYEQYF
>TRBV4-1|.|TRBJ1-4|.
TGCGCCAGCAGCCAAGAGGGCTGGGGGGCAGGCGAAAAACTGTTTTTT
CASSQEGWGAGEKLFF
>TRBV11-2|.|TRBJ2-3|TRBD2
TGTGCCAGCAGCTCGGGACTACCCAATACGCAGTATTTT
CASSSGLPNTQYF
>TRBV7-8|once|TRBJ1-5|.
TGTGCCAGCAGCCCAACATTAGATCGCAATCAGCCCCAGCATTTT
CASSPTLDRNQPQHF
>TRBV7-2|.|TRBJ1-5|.
TGTGCCAGCAGCTTAGCGGTGGGACATCAGCCCCAGCATTTT
CASSLAVGHQPQHF
>TRBV4-3|once|TRBJ2-3|.
TGCGCCAGCAGCCAAGATCTGGACGGTTCGGGGGCGCAGTATTTT
CASSQDLDGSGAQYF
>TRBV5-1|.|TRBJ1-3|TRBD1
TGCGCCAGCAGCTATGGGGGACAGGGGAATGGAAACACCATATATTTT
CASSYGGQGNGNTIYF
>TRBV7-2|once|TRBJ1-5|.
TGTGCCAGCAGCTTAGGGCTCCCTGGGGGCAATCAGCCCCAGCATTTT
CASSLGLPGGNQPQHF
>TRBV6-1|.|TRBJ1-5|.
TGTGCCAGCAGTCCCAGGGAACGTGGTCAGCCCCAGCATTTT
CASSPRERGQPQHF
>TRBV30|.|TRBJ1-1|.
TGTGCCTGGGGACAGAACGATGAAGCTTTCTTT
CAWGQNDEAFF
>TRBV7-8|.|TRBJ1-5|.
TGTGCCAGCAGCTTAGTCTTGGGCCTCAGTCAGCCCCAGCATTTT
CASSLVLGLSQPQHF
>TRBV11-2|.|TRBJ2-1|.
TGTGCCAGCAGCTTACGGGCCTTAGAGCGAGGATACAATGAGCAGTTCTTC
CASSLRALERGYNEQFF
>TRBV27|once|TRBJ2-3|TRBD2
TGTGCCAGCAGTTTCTCGGGAGGGCCTTACCATACGCAGTATTTT
CASSFSGGPYHTQYF
>TRBV19|.|TRBJ2-5|TRBD1
TGTGCCAGTAGTATAGCCGGACAGGGGTCAGAGACCCAGTACTTC
CASSIAGQGSETQYF
>TRBV7-9|.|TRBJ2-7|TRBD2
TGTGCCAGCAGCAAACCGGGACTATCTCTGGGAGGCGAGCAGTACTTC
CASSKPGLSLGGEQYF
>TRBV6-1|.|TRBJ1-5|.
TGTGCCAGCAGTGAATTCCTTATTGAGTACAATTCCCAGCCCCAGCATTTT
CASSEFLIEYNSQPQHF
>TRBV28|.|TRBJ1-2|.
TGTGCCAGCAGTACATCCCCCCAAAGCAGAATCTATGGCTACACCTTC
CASSTSPQSRIYGYTF
>TRBV5-6|.|TRBJ2-1|TRBD2
TGTGCCAGCAGCTTGGGACTAGCGGGAGGGTTTGAGCAGTTCTTC
CASSLGLAGGFEQFF
>TRBV28|once|TRBJ1-1|TRBD1
TGTGCCAGCAGTAAACACAGGGGGCTGGGTACTGAAGCTTTCTTT
CASSKHRGLGTEAFF
>TRBV7-9|.|TRBJ2-7|TRBD2
TGTGCCAGCAGTAACGATAAAATTAGCGGGGGTGGTCTCTACGAGCAGTACTTC
CASSNDKISGGGLYEQYF
>TRBV5-3|.|TRBJ1-4|.
TGTGCCAGAAGCTCCCGGGGGGGAGTAAACGAAAAACTGTTTTTT
CARSSRGGVNEKLFF
>TRBV30|.|TRBJ2-1|TRBD2
TGTGCCTGGAGTTCGAACGGACTAGCGGGGTACAATGAGCAGTTCTTC
CAWSSNGLAGYNEQFF
>TRBV2|.|TRBJ2-7|TRBD1
TGTGCCAGCTCCTACAGGGGAAGGAGCTCCTACGAGCAGTACTTC
CASSYRGRSSYEQYF
>TRBV10-1|.|TRBJ2-1|TRBD2
TGCGCCAGCAGTGAGTCAGGGCTAGCGGGAGGCAATGAGCAGTTCTTC
CASSESGLAGGNEQFF
>TRBV10-1|.|TRBJ1-5|TRBD1
TGCGCCAGCAGTGAGGACAGGGCAAGTCAGCCCCAGCATTTT
CASSEDRASQPQHF
>TRBV28|.|TRBJ2-5|.
TGTGCCAGCAGTTCCCCTGCCGGGAGTTCGGGAGAGACCCAGTACTTC
CASSSPAGSSGETQYF
>TRBV5-1|.|TRBJ2-1|.
TGCGCCAGCAGCGGGAGGATCGACAATGAGCAGTTCTTC
CASSGRIDNEQFF
>TRBV7-9|.|TRBJ2-3|.
TGTGCCAGCAGTCAAAACCCGTACACAGATACGCAGTATTTT
CASSQNPYTDTQYF
>TRBV6-5|.|TRBJ1-2|.
TGTGCCAGCAGTTACTCGCCAGGGGAAAATGGCTACACCTTC
CASSYSPGENGYTF
>TRBV28|.|TRBJ2-5|TRBD2
TGTGCCAGCAATGAATCCGGGACTAGCGGGACCCAGTACTTC
CASNESGTSGTQYF
>TRBV2|.|TRBJ2-1|.
TGTGCCAGCACCCTGACTAGCTCCTACAATGAGCAGTTCTTC
CASTLTSSYNEQFF
>TRBV7-2|.|TRBJ1-5|.
TGTGCCAGCAGCTTAGCAGGCCAAAACAATCAGCCCCAGCATTTT
CASSLAGQNNQPQHF
>TRBV10-3|once|TRBJ1-2|.
TGTGCCATCAGTGAGGGGGCGGAGGGTGGCTACACCTTC
CAISEGAEGGYTF
>TRBV18|.|TRBJ2-3|.
TGTGCCAGCTCACCACCCAGCGGGCTCAACCAGTATTTT
CASSPPSGLNQYF